This TCR beta chain was captured by sequencing in a study of T cells in tuberculosis. About the study: This South African cohort compared adolescents with or without latent tuberculosis against adults with active tuberculosis.

Repertoires were generated with immunoSEQ multiplex PCR, while TCRdb's copy carries only in-frame clones and drops some. The sample has about 34,000 clones, 93% seen once; the top ten hold roughly an eighth. Germline-derived CDR1 and CDR2 are SGHRS and YFSETQ. Losses at the gene ends were 1 base for V and 1 base for J; bases not matched to a gene: 2. The CDR3 has 16 residues. Documented time point: new active TB diagnosis, blood taken before or within 7 days of starting treatment. This clone came up once. This sequence originates from an adult with tuberculosis. The starting material was PBMCs, obtained at tuberculosis diagnosis. The chain recombines TRBV5-1 with TRBJ2-6, with TRBD2 matching 7 bases. The CDR3 loop reads CASSLSGTSGANVLTF. As DNA, the CDR3 is TGCGCCAGCAGCTTGAGCGGGACGTCTGGGGCCAACGTCCTGACTTTC.